The 31 T cell receptor beta chains below come from one sample, sequenced in a study of cytomegalovirus exposure and HLA in healthy donors. Profiled with immunoSEQ multiplex PCR; TCRdb holds only in-frame clones, not every one. This sample has 150,000 or so clones, with about 90% found just once. Sequenced sample: PBMCs. All receptors come from a woman aged 25 to 39 in good health and CMV-seropositive.

V gene TRBV2 combines with J gene TRBJ2-7; 8 nucleotides align to TRBD2. CDR3 length: 15 amino acids. Germline V lookup: CDR1 SNHLY, CDR2 FYNNEI. V trimming: 4 bases; J trimming: 5 bases; junction bases outside the gene matches: 10. CDR3: CASSAIGTRLNEQYF. CDR3 nucleotide sequence: TGTGCCAGCAGTGCTATTGGGACTAGGCTAAACGAGCAGTACTTC.

The chain combines TRBV18 with TRBJ2-1; D perhaps matches TRBD2 (5 bases). This CDR3 has 12 residues. With 3 bases removed from V and 12 bases from J, the gap between germline ends came to 12 bases. Germline V gives CDR1 KGHSH, CDR2 LQKENI. The CDR3 loop is CASSPTLAGQFF. The CDR3 region has the DNA TGTGCCAGCTCACCGACCCTAGCCGGGCAGTTCTTC.

This chain joins TRBV15 and TRBJ2-7; 8 positions agree with TRBD2. The CDR3 has 17 amino acids. The germline CDR1 and CDR2 sequences are LNHNV and YYDKDF (reference sequence). The trim removed 5 bases at V and 3 bases at J, leaving 15 bases unmatched. For the CDR3, the DNA is TGTGCCACCAGCCCCCGGCCGAGCGGGAGAGGAGGCTACGAGCAGTACTTC. It is translated as CATSPRPSGRGGYEQYF. Drawing the rest from reference TRBV15 and TRBJ2-7, the complete variable domain is DAMVIQNPRYQVTQFGKPVTLSCSQTLNHNVMYWYQQKSSQAPKLLFHYYDKDFNNEADTPDNFQSRRPNTSFCFLDIRSPGLGDTAMYLCATSPRPSGRGGYEQYFGPGTRLTVT.

V and J are TRBV27 and TRBJ2-7; D remains ambiguous. This CDR3 has 16 amino acids. CDR1 and CDR2 from the germline V gene are MNHEY and SMNVEV (reference sequence). V was cut by 0 bases and J by 7 bases, with 19 bases left in between. CDR3 DNA: TGTGCCAGCAGTTTATCCTCCAGAGTTTTAGCCCCGGAGCAGTACTTC. This codes for CASSLSSRVLAPEQYF.

This clone was recorded only once. The chain couples TRBV19 to TRBJ2-1; D perhaps matches TRBD2 (5 bases). Looked up from germline, CDR1 is LNHDA and CDR2 is SQIVND (reference sequence). V lost 1 base and J 7 bases, leaving 11 bases between the germline ends. This CDR3 has 14 amino acids. The CDR3 protein is CASSIGLERNEQFF. In nucleotides, the CDR3 is TGTGCCAGTAGTATAGGTCTGGAGCGGAATGAGCAGTTCTTC. The complete variable domain, with remaining parts taken from reference TRBV19 and TRBJ2-1, reads DGGITQSPKYLFRKEGQNVTLSCEQNLNHDAMYWYRQDPGQGLRLIYYSQIVNDFQKGDIAEGYSVSREKKESFPLTVTSAQKNPTAFYLCASSIGLERNEQFFGPGTRLTVL.

The chain couples TRBV15 to TRBJ2-3, with 8 positions matching TRBD2. V gave up 2 bases and J gave up 4 bases; unmatched junction bases: 5. Germline loops: CDR1 LNHNV, CDR2 YYDKDF (reference sequence). This CDR3 has 15 amino acids. The DNA for the CDR3 is TGTGCCACCAGCAGATCGGGGGGGGCCTCAGATACGCAGTATTTT. Translated: CATSRSGGASDTQYF.

The gene calls are TRBV11-2 and TRBJ1-2; D gene uncertain. The germline CDR1 and CDR2 sequences are SGHAT and FQNNGV. V lost 0 bases, J lost 3 bases, and 11 bases lay in between. This CDR3 has 15 residues. The CDR3 sequence: CASSLESQQYYGYTF. CDR3 DNA: TGTGCCAGCAGCTTAGAAAGTCAACAGTACTATGGCTACACCTTC.

This clone was counted a single time. CDR3 bases: TGCAGCGTGGCTGACAGGGGGGCGAATATAGTCTATGGCTACACCTTC. Protein product: CSVADRGANIVYGYTF. The gene calls are TRBV29-1 and TRBJ1-2; 9 nucleotides line up with TRBD1. The CDR3 runs to 16 residues. Germline values: CDR1 SQVTM, CDR2 ANQGSEA. The V and J ends lost 6 bases and 4 bases, in that order; junction bases with no gene match: 15.

This clone occurred a few times. The chain has TRBV25-1 and TRBJ1-2; TRBD1 matches at 9 bases. This CDR3 has 16 amino acids. Germline assignment: CDR1 MGHDK and CDR2 SYGVNS. J lost 2 bases, V lost 1 base, and 5 bases had no gene match. CDR3 sequence: CASSESTGGKNYGYTF. CDR3 in DNA: TGTGCCAGCAGTGAATCGACAGGGGGGAAGAACTATGGCTACACCTTC.

The sample holds one count of this clone. The gene calls are TRBV4-1 and TRBJ2-7; 13 nucleotides align to TRBD2. Per germline, CDR1 MGHRA and CDR2 YSYEKL. V shed 2 bases and J 7 bases; nucleotides not matched to a gene: 5. This CDR3 is 15 amino acids long. CDR3 residues: CASSQRLAGGSEQYF. The CDR3 bases are TGCGCCAGCAGCCAAAGACTAGCGGGAGGTTCTGAGCAGTACTTC.

The J gene is TRBJ1-5, the V gene TRBV6-4; 7 bases align to TRBD1. Germline-derived CDR1 and CDR2 are MRHNA and SNTAGT. The CDR3 covers 15 residues. V shed 0 bases and J 5 bases; nucleotides not matched to a gene: 4. This CDR3 reads CASSDSTGYHQPQHF. In DNA form, the CDR3 reads TGTGCCAGCAGTGACTCGACAGGGTATCATCAGCCCCAGCATTTT.

The V and J genes are TRBV6-1 and TRBJ2-3; D is perhaps TRBD2 (5 bases). The germline gives CDR1 MNHNS, CDR2 SASEGT. The CDR3 has 14 residues. V was trimmed by 8 bases and J by 9 bases, leaving 21 bases between them. CDR3: CASGGKGDFETQYF. CDR3 bases: TGTGCCAGCGGTGGGAAGGGAGACTTTGAGACGCAGTATTTT.

In DNA, the CDR3 is TGTGCTAGTGGTTTGAGACCGGGACATCAGTTCTTC. It specifies CASGLRPGHQFF. V gene TRBV12-5 combines with J gene TRBJ2-1, with D possibly TRBD1 on 6 matching bases. Germline CDR1 reads LGHNT; CDR2 reads FRNRAP. The CDR3 consists of 12 residues. V was trimmed by 2 bases and J by 13 bases, leaving 12 bases between them.

This clone was seen just once. CDR3 loop: CASSLAPRVGGNQPQHF. In DNA, the CDR3 is TGTGCCAGCAGTTTAGCACCCAGGGTCGGTGGCAATCAGCCCCAGCATTTT. The chain employs TRBV28 and TRBJ1-5; D is perhaps TRBD1 (5 bases). The germline CDR1 and CDR2 sequences are MDHEN and SYDVKM. This CDR3 spans 17 amino acids. Between the trimmed V and J ends, which lost 2 bases and 2 bases, there was a span of 16 bases.

The chain uses TRBV6-1 and TRBJ2-1; 7 bases match TRBD1. Germline CDR1 and CDR2: MNHNS and SASEGT. After removal of 6 bases from V and 4 bases from J, the junction contained 9 bases not matched to a gene. The CDR3 extends over 15 amino acids. The CDR3 DNA is TGTGCCAGCAGGCTTACAGGGGTTGGTTACAATGAGCAGTTCTTC. It translates to CASRLTGVGYNEQFF.

The gene calls are TRBV2 and TRBJ2-1; TRBD2 matches at 7 bases. Looked up from germline, CDR1 is SNHLY and CDR2 is FYNNEI. The CDR3 runs 17 residues. V lost 0 bases and J lost 5; bases outside the gene matches: 10. In nucleotides, the CDR3 is TGTGCCAGCAGTGAAGCGAGGGAGCGGGAAACAGACAATGAGCAGTTCTTC. Translating it yields CASSEARERETDNEQFF.

In this sample, this clone is medium-sized. The sample holds other DNA sequences that translate to the same CDR3. The chain has TRBV6-6 and TRBJ2-7, with D perhaps matching TRBD2 (5 bases). This CDR3 is built from 14 residues. Germline V gene sequence: CDR1 MNHNY, CDR2 SVGAGI (reference sequence). V was shortened by 0 bases and J by 6 bases, with 12 bases between the two germline ends. In nucleotides, the CDR3 is TGTGCCAGCAGTTACTCCGGCGACCGGGGCGAGCAGTACTTC. Residues: CASSYSGDRGEQYF.

A single count supports this clone. The V call is TRBV5-1, the J call TRBJ1-1; no clear D. V shed 8 bases and J shed 1 base, with 9 bases lying between them. The CDR3 length is 12 residues. Germline assignment: CDR1 SGHRS and CDR2 YFSETQ. CDR3 residues: CASQRENTEAFF. In DNA, the CDR3 is TGCGCCAGTCAGAGGGAGAACACTGAAGCTTTCTTT.

In this sample, this clone turned up once. The gene calls are TRBV6-6 and TRBJ1-5, with D hard to call. In germline, CDR1 is MNHNY, CDR2 SVGAGI (reference sequence). This CDR3 region has 16 residues. V was clipped by 0 bases and J by 2 bases, with 11 bases between them. DNA for the CDR3: TGTGCCAGCAGTTACTCGAGCGGGGAGGGCAATCAGCCCCAGCATTTT. It translates to CASSYSSGEGNQPQHF.

The V gene is TRBV2, the J gene TRBJ2-5; TRBD1 aligns across 8 bases. The CDR3 is 15 residues long. Looked up from germline, CDR1 is SNHLY and CDR2 is FYNNEI. J was trimmed by 0 bases and V by 5 bases; bases with no gene match: 5. The CDR3 DNA is TGTGCCAGCAGTCCTGGACAGGGCTACCAAGAGACCCAGTACTTC. This encodes CASSPGQGYQETQYF.

The CDR3 DNA sequence: TGTGCCAGCAGTCCTCTAGCGGGGGTCGGAGTTACGCAGTATTTT. Protein sequence: CASSPLAGVGVTQYF. This rearrangement joins TRBV27 to TRBJ2-3; 10 nucleotides line up with TRBD2. V lost 5 bases and J lost 8; bases outside the gene matches: 10. In germline, CDR1 is MNHEY, CDR2 SMNVEV (reference sequence). The CDR3 extends over 15 amino acids.

This chain joins TRBV6-6 and TRBJ2-1; 7 nucleotides agree with TRBD1. Germline assignment: CDR1 MNHNY and CDR2 SVGAGI (reference sequence). Losses at the gene ends were 7 bases for V and 8 bases for J; bases not matched to a gene: 14. The CDR3 is 15 amino acids. The CDR3 sequence: CASTDKGRGSDEQFF. Here the CDR3 DNA reads TGTGCCAGCACCGACAAGGGCAGGGGGAGCGATGAGCAGTTCTTC.

The rearrangement joins TRBV13 to TRBJ2-7; TRBD1 agrees at 9 bases. Germline V gene sequence: CDR1 PRHDT, CDR2 FYEKMQ (reference sequence). The junction had 5 bases not matched to a gene; V was cut back by 5 bases and J by 3 bases. The CDR3 spans 14 residues. CDR3 sequence (DNA): TGTGCCAGCAGCCCTGCGGGACAGGGCTACGAGCAGTACTTC. This translates into CASSPAGQGYEQYF.

The chain carries TRBV5-1 and TRBJ2-2; perhaps TRBD2 as D (5 bases). CDR1 and CDR2 from the germline V gene are SGHRS and YFSETQ. Trimming cost V 2 bases and J 2 bases, with 10 bases left between them. This CDR3 is built from 15 residues. The CDR3 sequence is CASSFTDSNTGELFF. In nucleotides, the CDR3 is TGCGCCAGCAGCTTCACGGACTCTAACACCGGGGAGCTGTTTTTT.

The CDR3 spells CASSLLDSGDEQFF. CDR3 nucleotides: TGCGCCAGCAGCTTGTTGGATTCAGGGGATGAGCAGTTCTTC. This chain links TRBV5-1 with TRBJ2-1, with a weak D call TRBD1 (6 bases). This CDR3 comprises 14 residues. CDR1 and CDR2 from the germline V gene are SGHRS and YFSETQ. The germline V and J ends were trimmed by 1 base and 8 bases, with 13 bases remaining between them.

The chain combines TRBV5-1 with TRBJ2-3; D unclear. Trimming left V 1 base short and J 4 bases short, with 4 bases between. The V gene's germline CDR1 is SGHRS and CDR2 YFSETQ. The CDR3 is 12 amino acids. CDR3 nucleotide sequence: TGCGCCAGCAGCTTGCTCCCAGATACGCAGTATTTT. It codes for CASSLLPDTQYF.

V and J are TRBV28 and TRBJ2-5, with D tentatively TRBD2 (5 bases). The CDR3 loop spans 16 amino acids. Germline values: CDR1 MDHEN, CDR2 SYDVKM. The germline V and J ends were trimmed by 4 bases and 0 bases, with 15 bases remaining between them. DNA for the CDR3: TGTGCCAGCAGTTCTTTCAGGACTGCCCACCAAGAGACCCAGTACTTC. Its translation is CASSSFRTAHQETQYF.

The CDR3 DNA sequence: TGCGCCAGCAGGTCCTTCGGGGGGCAGCAGTACTTC. It yields the protein CASRSFGGQQYF. The chain is built from TRBV4-1 and TRBJ2-7, with D perhaps TRBD2 (7 bases). Trimming stripped 6 bases from V and 8 bases from J, with 14 bases between. This CDR3 has 12 residues. Germline V gene data show CDR1 as MGHRA and CDR2 as YSYEKL.

The chain combines TRBV6-1 with TRBJ1-5, with TRBD1 matching over 9 bases. The CDR3 extends over 16 amino acids. With V trimmed by 4 bases and J by 3 bases, 7 bases remained unmatched. Germline V gene sequence: CDR1 MNHNS, CDR2 SASEGT. Written as DNA, the CDR3 is TGTGCCAGCAGTGGAGAAAGGACAGGGGACAATCAGCCCCAGCATTTT. This codes for CASSGERTGDNQPQHF.

The genes are TRBV6-6 and TRBJ2-1; D possibly corresponds to TRBD1 (5 bases). The germline CDR1 and CDR2 sequences are MNHNY and SVGAGI (reference sequence). The CDR3 runs 12 residues. V shed 6 bases and J shed 6 bases, with 9 bases lying between them. CDR3 amino acids: CASSLTGNEQFF. The DNA for the CDR3 is TGTGCCAGCAGCTTAACAGGCAATGAGCAGTTCTTC.

The V gene is TRBV2, the J gene TRBJ2-7; 8 bases fit TRBD2. The CDR3 loop spans 15 amino acids. The V gene's germline CDR1 is SNHLY and CDR2 FYNNEI. V shed 3 bases and J 5 bases; nucleotides not matched to a gene: 9. CDR3 amino acids: CASSDFGTRVNEQYF. As DNA, the CDR3 is TGTGCCAGCAGTGATTTTGGGACTAGAGTCAACGAGCAGTACTTC.